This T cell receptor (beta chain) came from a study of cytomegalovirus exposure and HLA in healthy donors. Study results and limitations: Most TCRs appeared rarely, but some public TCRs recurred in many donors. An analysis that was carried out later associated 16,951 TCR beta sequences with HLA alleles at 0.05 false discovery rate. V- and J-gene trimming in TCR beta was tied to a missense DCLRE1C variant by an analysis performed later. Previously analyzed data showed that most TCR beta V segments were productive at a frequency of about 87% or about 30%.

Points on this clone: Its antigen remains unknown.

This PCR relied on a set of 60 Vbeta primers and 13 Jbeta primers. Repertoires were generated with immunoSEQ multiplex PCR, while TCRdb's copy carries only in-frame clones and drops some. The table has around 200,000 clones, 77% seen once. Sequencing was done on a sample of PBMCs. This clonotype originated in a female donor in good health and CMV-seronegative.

In nucleotides, the CDR3 is TGCGCCAGCAGCCCGGGACAGGGAGGTGAGCAGTTCTTC. Its protein is CASSPGQGGEQFF. This sequence joins TRBV5-1 and TRBJ2-1; 9 nucleotides align to TRBD1. The V gene's germline CDR1 is SGHRS and CDR2 YFSETQ. V was clipped by 4 bases and J by 9 bases; unmatched bases: 5. This CDR3 contains 13 residues.